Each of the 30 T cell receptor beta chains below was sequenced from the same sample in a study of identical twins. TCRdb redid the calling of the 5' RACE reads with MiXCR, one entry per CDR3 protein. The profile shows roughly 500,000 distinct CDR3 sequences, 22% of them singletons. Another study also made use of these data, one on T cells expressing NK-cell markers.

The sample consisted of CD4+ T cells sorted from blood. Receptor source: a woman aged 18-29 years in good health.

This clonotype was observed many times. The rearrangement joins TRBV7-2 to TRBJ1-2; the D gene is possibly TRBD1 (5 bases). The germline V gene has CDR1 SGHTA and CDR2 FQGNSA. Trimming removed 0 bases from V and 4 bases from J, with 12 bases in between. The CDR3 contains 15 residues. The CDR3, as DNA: TGTGCCAGCAGCTTAGCACGAAGACAGACCTATGGCTACACCTTC. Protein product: CASSLARRQTYGYTF.

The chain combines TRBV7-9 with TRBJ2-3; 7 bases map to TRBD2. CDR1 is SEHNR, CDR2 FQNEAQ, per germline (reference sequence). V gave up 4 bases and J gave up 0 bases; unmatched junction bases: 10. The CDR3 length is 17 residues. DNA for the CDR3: TGTGCCAGCAGCTACCTCGGCGGGAGATCTAGCACAGATACGCAGTATTTT. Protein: CASSYLGGRSSTDTQYF.

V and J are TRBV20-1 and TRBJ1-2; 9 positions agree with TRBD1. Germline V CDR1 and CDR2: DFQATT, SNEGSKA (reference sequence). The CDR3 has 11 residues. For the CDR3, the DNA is TGCAAGTATAGGACAGGGGTCGGCTACACCTTC. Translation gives CKYRTGVGYTF.

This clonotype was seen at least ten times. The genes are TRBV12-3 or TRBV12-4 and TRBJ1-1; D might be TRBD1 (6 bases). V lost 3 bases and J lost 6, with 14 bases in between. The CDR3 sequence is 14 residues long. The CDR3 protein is CASSLGGASAEAFF. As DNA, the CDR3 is TGTGCCAGCAGTTTGGGGGGCGCGTCGGCTGAAGCTTTCTTT.

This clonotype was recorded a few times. CDR3 sequence reads: CSARVWEYDEQFF. The CDR3 nucleotides read TGCAGTGCTAGAGTGTGGGAATACGATGAGCAGTTCTTC. This sequence joins TRBV20-1 and TRBJ2-1; D gene unclear. Germline CDR1 reads DFQATT; CDR2 reads SNEGSKA (reference sequence). This CDR3 region has 13 residues. Trimming took off 1 base at V and 8 bases at J, with 12 bases between the two ends.

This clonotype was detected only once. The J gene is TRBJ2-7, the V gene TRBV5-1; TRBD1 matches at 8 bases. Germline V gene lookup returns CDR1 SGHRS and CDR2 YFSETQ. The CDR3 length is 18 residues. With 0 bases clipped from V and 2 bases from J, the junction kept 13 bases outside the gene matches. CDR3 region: CASSLAGLRQGPAYEQYF. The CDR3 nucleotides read TGCGCCAGCAGCTTGGCCGGTTTAAGACAGGGGCCCGCCTACGAGCAGTACTTC.

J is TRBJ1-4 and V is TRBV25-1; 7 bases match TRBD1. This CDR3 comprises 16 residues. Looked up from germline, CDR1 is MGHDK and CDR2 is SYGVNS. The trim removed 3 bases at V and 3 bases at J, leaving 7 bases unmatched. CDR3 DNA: TGTGCCAGCAGTGACCCATGGACAGGTCCTAATGAAAAACTGTTTTTT. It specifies CASSDPWTGPNEKLFF.

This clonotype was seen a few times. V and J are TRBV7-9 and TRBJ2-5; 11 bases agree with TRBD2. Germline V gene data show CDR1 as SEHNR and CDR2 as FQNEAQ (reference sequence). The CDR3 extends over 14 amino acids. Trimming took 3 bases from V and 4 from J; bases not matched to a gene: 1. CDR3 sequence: CASSLTSGIETQYF. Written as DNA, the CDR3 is TGTGCCAGCAGCTTGACTAGCGGGATAGAGACCCAGTACTTC.

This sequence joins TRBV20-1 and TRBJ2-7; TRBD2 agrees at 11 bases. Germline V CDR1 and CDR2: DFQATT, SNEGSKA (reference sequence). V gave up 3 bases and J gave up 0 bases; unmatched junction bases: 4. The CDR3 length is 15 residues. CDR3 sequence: CSASSSGRPSYEQYF. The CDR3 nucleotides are TGCAGTGCTAGCTCTAGCGGGAGGCCCTCCTACGAGCAGTACTTC.

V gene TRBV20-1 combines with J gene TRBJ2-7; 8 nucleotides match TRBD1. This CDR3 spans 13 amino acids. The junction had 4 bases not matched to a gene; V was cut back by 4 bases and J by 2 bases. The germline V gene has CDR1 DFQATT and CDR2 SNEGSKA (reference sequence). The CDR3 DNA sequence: TGCAGTGCTACCCGGACAGGGCCCTACGAGCAGTACTTC. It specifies CSATRTGPYEQYF.

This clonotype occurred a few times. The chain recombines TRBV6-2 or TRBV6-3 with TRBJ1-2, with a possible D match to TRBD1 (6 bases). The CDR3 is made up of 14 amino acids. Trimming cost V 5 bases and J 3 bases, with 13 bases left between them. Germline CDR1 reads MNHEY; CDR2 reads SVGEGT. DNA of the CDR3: TGTGCCAGCAGTCAGTCCGGGACACACTATGGCTACACCTTC. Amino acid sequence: CASSQSGTHYGYTF.

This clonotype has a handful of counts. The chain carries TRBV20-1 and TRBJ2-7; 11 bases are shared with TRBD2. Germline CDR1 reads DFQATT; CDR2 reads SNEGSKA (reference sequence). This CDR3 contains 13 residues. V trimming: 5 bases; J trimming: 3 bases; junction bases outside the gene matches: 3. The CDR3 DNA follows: TGCAGTGCTCAACTAGCGGGAGTCTACGAGCAGTACTTC. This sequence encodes CSAQLAGVYEQYF.

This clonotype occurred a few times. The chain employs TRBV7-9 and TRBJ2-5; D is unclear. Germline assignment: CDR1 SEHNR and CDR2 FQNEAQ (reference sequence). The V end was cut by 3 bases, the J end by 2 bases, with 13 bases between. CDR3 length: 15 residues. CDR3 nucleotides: TGTGCCAGCAGCTTGGTGCCGCAGCGTCAAGAGACCCAGTACTTC. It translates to CASSLVPQRQETQYF.

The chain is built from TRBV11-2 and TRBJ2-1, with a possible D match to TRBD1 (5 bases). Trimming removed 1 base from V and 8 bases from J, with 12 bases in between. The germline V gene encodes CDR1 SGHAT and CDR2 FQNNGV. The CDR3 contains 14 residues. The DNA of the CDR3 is TGTGCCAGCAGCTTAGGGACACATTACCATGAGCAGTTCTTC. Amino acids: CASSLGTHYHEQFF.

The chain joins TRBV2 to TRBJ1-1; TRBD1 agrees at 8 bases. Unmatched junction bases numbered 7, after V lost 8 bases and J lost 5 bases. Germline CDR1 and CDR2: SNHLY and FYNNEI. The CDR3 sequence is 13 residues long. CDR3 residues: CASPRQGRTEAFF. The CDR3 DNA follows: TGTGCCAGCCCTCGACAGGGGCGAACTGAAGCTTTCTTT.

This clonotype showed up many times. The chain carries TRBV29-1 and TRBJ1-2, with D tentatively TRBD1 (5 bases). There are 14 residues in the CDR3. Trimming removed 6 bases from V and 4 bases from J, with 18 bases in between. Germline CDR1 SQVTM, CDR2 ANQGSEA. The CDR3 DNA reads TGCAGCGTCGCCCACCAGGGCCGCGGCTATGGCTACACCTTC. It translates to CSVAHQGRGYGYTF. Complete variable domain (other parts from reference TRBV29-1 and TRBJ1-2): SAVISQKPSRDICQRGTSLTIQCQVDSQVTMMFWYRQQPGQSLTLIATANQGSEATYESGFVIDKFPISRPNLTFSTLTVSNMSPEDSSIYLCSVAHQGRGYGYTFGSGTRLTVV.

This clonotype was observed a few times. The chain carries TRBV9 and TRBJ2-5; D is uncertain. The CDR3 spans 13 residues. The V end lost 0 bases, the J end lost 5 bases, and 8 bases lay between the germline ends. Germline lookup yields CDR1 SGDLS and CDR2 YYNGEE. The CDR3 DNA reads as TGTGCCAGCAGCGTAGATCTTCGGGAGACCCAGTACTTC. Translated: CASSVDLRETQYF.

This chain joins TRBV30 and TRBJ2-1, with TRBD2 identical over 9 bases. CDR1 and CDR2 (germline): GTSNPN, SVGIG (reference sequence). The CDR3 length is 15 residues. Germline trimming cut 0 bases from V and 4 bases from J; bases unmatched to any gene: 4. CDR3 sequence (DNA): TGTGCCTGGAGTGTAGGGCTAGCGGGGTACAATGAGCAGTTCTTC. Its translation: CAWSVGLAGYNEQFF.

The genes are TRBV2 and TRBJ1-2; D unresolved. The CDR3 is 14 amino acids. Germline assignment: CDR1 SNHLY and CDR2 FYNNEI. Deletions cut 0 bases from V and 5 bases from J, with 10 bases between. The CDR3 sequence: CASSEAGRRYGYTF. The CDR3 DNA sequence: TGTGCCAGCAGTGAAGCGGGGAGAAGATATGGCTACACCTTC.

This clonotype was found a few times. As DNA, the CDR3 is TGCGCCAGCAGCCCCGGACAGGGTGTCACCTTC. As protein: CASSPGQGVTF. The chain employs TRBV5-1 and TRBJ1-2; the match to TRBD1 covers 8 bases. V gave up 4 bases and J gave up 13 bases; unmatched junction bases: 6. Per the germline V gene, CDR1 is SGHRS and CDR2 is YFSETQ. The CDR3 is 11 amino acids.

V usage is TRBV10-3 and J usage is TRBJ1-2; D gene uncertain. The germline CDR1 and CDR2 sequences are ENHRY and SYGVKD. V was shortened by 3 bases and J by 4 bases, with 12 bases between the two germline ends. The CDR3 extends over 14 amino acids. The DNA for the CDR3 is TGTGCCATCAGTGACATCACAGAACTCTATGGCTACACCTTC. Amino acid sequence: CAISDITELYGYTF.

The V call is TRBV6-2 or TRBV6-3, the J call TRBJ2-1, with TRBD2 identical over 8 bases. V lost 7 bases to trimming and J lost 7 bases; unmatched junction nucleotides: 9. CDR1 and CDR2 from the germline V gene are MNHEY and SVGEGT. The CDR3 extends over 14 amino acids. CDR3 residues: CASMKAGVKNEQFF. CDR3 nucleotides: TGTGCCAGCATGAAAGCGGGAGTTAAAAATGAGCAGTTCTTC.

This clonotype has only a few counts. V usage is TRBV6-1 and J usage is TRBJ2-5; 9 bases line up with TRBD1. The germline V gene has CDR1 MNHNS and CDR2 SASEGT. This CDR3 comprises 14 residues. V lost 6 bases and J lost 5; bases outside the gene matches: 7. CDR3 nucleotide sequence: TGTGCCAGCAGGGACCACAGGGGGCACGAGACCCAGTACTTC. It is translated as CASRDHRGHETQYF.

CDR3 sequence: CASSLDDSDFF. CDR3 nucleotides: TGTGCCAGCAGCCTTGATGATTCGGATTTCTTT. The chain carries TRBV7-9 and TRBJ1-1; D not certain. Looked up from germline, CDR1 is SEHNR and CDR2 is FQNEAQ (reference sequence). Trimming pared 5 bases from V and 13 bases from J, leaving 14 bases between. This CDR3 comprises 11 residues.

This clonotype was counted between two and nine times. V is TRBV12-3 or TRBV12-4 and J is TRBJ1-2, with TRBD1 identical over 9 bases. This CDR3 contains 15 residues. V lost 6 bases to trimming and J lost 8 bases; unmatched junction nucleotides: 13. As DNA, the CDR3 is TGTGCCAGCAGCCTTATTCTACAGGGGGCAAACGGCTACACCTTC. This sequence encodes CASSLILQGANGYTF.

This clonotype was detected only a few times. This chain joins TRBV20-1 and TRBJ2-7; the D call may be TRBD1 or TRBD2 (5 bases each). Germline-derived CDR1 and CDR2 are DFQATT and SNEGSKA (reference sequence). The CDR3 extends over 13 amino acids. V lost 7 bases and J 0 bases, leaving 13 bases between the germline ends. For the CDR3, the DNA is TGCAGTGTTAGGGGAGTTGGCTCCTACGAGCAGTACTTC. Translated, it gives CSVRGVGSYEQYF.

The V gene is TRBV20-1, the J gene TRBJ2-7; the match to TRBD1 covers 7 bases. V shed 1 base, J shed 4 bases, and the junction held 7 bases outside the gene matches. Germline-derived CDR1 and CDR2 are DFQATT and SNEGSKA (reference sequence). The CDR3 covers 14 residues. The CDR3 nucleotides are TGCAGTGCTAGAGCACCGGGACAGAAGTACGAGCAGTACTTC. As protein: CSARAPGQKYEQYF.

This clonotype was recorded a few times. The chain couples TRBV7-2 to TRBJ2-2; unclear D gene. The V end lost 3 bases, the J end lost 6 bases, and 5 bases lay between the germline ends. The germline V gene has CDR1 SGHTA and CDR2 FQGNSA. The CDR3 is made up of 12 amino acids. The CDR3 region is CASSFTPGELFF. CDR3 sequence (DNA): TGTGCCAGCAGCTTCACCCCCGGGGAGCTGTTTTTT.

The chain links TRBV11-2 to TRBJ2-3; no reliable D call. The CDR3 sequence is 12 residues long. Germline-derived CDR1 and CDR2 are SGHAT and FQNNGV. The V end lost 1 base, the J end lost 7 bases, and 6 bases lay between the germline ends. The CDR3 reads CASSLVGNTQYF. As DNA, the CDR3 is TGTGCCAGCAGCTTAGTGGGGAATACGCAGTATTTT.

The CDR3, as DNA: TGCAGTGCTAGTGGGGGAACAGGTAACACTGAAGCTTTCTTT. Encoded protein: CSASGGTGNTEAFF. The chain carries TRBV20-1 and TRBJ1-1; D is perhaps TRBD1 (5 bases). Germline lookup yields CDR1 DFQATT and CDR2 SNEGSKA (reference sequence). With 3 bases removed from V and 2 bases from J, the gap between germline ends came to 13 bases. The CDR3 loop spans 14 amino acids.